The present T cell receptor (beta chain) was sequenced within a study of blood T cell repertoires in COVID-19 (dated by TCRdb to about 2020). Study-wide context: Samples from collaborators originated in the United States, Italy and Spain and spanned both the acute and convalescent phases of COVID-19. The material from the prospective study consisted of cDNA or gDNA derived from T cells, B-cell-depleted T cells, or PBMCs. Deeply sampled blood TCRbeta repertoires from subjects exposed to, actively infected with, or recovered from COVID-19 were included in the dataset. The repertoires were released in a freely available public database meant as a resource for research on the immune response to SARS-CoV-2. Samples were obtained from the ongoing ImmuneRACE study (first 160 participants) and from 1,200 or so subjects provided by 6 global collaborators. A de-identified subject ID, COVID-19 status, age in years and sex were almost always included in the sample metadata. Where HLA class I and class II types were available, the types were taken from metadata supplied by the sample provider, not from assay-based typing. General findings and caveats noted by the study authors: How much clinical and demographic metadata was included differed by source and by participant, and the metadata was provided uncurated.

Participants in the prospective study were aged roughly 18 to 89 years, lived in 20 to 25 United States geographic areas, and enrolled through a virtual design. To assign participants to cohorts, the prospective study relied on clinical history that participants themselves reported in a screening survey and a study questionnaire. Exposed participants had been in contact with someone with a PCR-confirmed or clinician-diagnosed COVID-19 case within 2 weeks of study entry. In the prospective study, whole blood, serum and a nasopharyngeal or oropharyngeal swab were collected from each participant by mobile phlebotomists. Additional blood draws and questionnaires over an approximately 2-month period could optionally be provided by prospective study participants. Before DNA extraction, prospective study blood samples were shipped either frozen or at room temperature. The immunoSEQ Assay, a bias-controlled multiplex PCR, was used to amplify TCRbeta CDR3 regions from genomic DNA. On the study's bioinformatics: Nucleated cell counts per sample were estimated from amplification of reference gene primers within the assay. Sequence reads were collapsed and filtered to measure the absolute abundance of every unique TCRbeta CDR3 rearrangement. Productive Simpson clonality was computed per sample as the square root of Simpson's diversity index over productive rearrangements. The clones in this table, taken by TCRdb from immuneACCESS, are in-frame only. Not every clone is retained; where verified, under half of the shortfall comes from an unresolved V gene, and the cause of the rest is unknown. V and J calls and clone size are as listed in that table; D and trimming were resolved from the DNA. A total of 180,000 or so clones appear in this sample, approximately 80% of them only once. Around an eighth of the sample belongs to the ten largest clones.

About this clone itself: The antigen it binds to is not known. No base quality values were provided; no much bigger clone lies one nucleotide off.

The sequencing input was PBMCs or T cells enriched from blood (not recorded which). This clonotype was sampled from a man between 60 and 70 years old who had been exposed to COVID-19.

The DNA reads as follows: TGTGCCAGCAGCTTAGAGACGGGAGCCAAAAACATTCAGTACTTC. It encodes CASSLETGAKNIQYF. The chain is assembled from TRBV7-8 and TRBJ2-4, with the D gene call left open. Inclusive of the bounding cysteine and phenylalanine, the CDR3 is 15 residues long. Only the CDR3 DNA is retained, 45 bases long and in frame from the first base. From the germline V gene, CDR1 is SGHVS and CDR2 is FQNEAQ. Between the V and J ends, shortened by 1 base and 0 bases respectively, the junction contains 7 bases.